These T cell receptor beta chains were read from a single sample in a study of cytomegalovirus exposure and HLA in healthy donors. Sequenced by immunoSEQ multiplex PCR; TCRdb stores in-frame clones only, minus some. The data show about 220,000 clones, with nearly 80% seen just once and less than 2% held by the top ten. The sequencing input was PBMCs. These receptors were collected from a male donor in good health and CMV-seronegative. Both conserved end residues are part of each CDR3. D genes are given only for firm matches. Clone sizes are given selectively: once, few, many, or a class where the clone is expanded.

d_call: TRBD1
clone_size: NA
j_call: TRBJ1-2
v_call: TRBV6-6
cdr3_nt: TGTGCCAGCAGTCAGGGACAGCGAGACTATGGCTACACCTTC
cdr3_aa: CASSQGQRDYGYTF

d_call: NA
clone_size: NA
j_call: TRBJ2-1
v_call: TRBV6-1
cdr3_nt: TGTGCCAGCAGTCGAGTTCGGAATGAGCAGTTCTTC
cdr3_aa: CASSRVRNEQFF

d_call: TRBD1
clone_size: NA
j_call: TRBJ1-5
v_call: TRBV10-1
cdr3_nt: TGCGCCAGCAGATCGACAGGGAATAATCAGCCCCAGCATTTT
cdr3_aa: CASRSTGNNQPQHF

d_call: TRBD1
clone_size: NA
j_call: TRBJ1-2
v_call: TRBV5-1
cdr3_nt: TGCGCCAGCAGGTCCTCAGGTTCAGGGACAGGGGGAGTAGGTGGCTACACCTTC
cdr3_aa: CASRSSGSGTGGVGGYTF

d_call: NA
clone_size: NA
j_call: TRBJ1-1
v_call: TRBV30
cdr3_nt: TGTGCCCAGTGGGCCCCCGGGAGGTTCACTGAAGCTTTCTTT
cdr3_aa: CAQWAPGRFTEAFF

d_call: NA
clone_size: NA
j_call: TRBJ1-1
v_call: TRBV7-9
cdr3_nt: TGTGCCAGCAGCTTCCAACAGGGAAGCACTGAAGCTTTCTTT
cdr3_aa: CASSFQQGSTEAFF

d_call: NA
clone_size: NA
j_call: TRBJ2-7
v_call: TRBV5-1
cdr3_nt: TGCGCCAGCAGCTTGGGACAGGTAGTTTACGAGCAGTACTTC
cdr3_aa: CASSLGQVVYEQYF

d_call: TRBD1
clone_size: few
j_call: TRBJ2-7
v_call: TRBV6-5
cdr3_nt: TGTGCCAGCAGTTCCGCTGGGACAGGGTTCAACGAGCAGTACTTC
cdr3_aa: CASSSAGTGFNEQYF

d_call: TRBD1
clone_size: NA
j_call: TRBJ1-1
v_call: TRBV6-5
cdr3_nt: TGTGCCAGCAGGGGGACAGGGGGTTTGTCTGAAGCTTTCTTT
cdr3_aa: CASRGTGGLSEAFF

d_call: TRBD2
clone_size: NA
j_call: TRBJ2-1
v_call: TRBV9
cdr3_nt: TGTGCCAGCAGCGCTAGCGGGGGGGTCAATGAGCAGTTCTTC
cdr3_aa: CASSASGGVNEQFF

d_call: NA
clone_size: once
j_call: TRBJ2-3
v_call: TRBV11-3
cdr3_nt: TGTGCCAGCAGCTTAGCAATAGGCACAGATACGCAGTATTTT
cdr3_aa: CASSLAIGTDTQYF

d_call: TRBD1
clone_size: NA
j_call: TRBJ1-1
v_call: TRBV7-2
cdr3_nt: TGTGCCACAGGGACAGGGGTTTTCACTGAAGCTTTCTTT
cdr3_aa: CATGTGVFTEAFF

d_call: TRBD1
clone_size: NA
j_call: TRBJ2-2
v_call: TRBV6-6
cdr3_nt: TGTGCCAGCAGTTACGGGGGACAGGGGCCCGGGGAGCTGTTTTTT
cdr3_aa: CASSYGGQGPGELFF

d_call: TRBD1
clone_size: NA
j_call: TRBJ2-7
v_call: TRBV6-5
cdr3_nt: TGTGCCAGCAGTTCCCGGACAGGGGACGGCTCCTACGAGCAGTACTTC
cdr3_aa: CASSSRTGDGSYEQYF

d_call: TRBD2
clone_size: NA
j_call: TRBJ2-7
v_call: TRBV15
cdr3_nt: TGTGCCACCAGCCATGGACTAGCGGGAGCCGGGGTTCCCTACGAGCAGTACTTC
cdr3_aa: CATSHGLAGAGVPYEQYF

d_call: NA
clone_size: NA
j_call: TRBJ2-7
v_call: TRBV5-6
cdr3_nt: TGTGCCAGCAGCTTGGGGGCGGGGGCCCCCTACGAGCAGTACTTC
cdr3_aa: CASSLGAGAPYEQYF

d_call: TRBD1
clone_size: NA
j_call: TRBJ1-2
v_call: TRBV6-1
cdr3_nt: TGTGCCAGCAGTGAGGACAGGGGTTATGGCTACACCTTC
cdr3_aa: CASSEDRGYGYTF

d_call: TRBD1
clone_size: few
j_call: TRBJ1-4
v_call: TRBV9
cdr3_nt: TGTGCCAGCAGCCCCGGGACAGGCGGGAACAATGAAAAACTGTTTTTT
cdr3_aa: CASSPGTGGNNEKLFF

d_call: NA
clone_size: NA
j_call: TRBJ2-7
v_call: TRBV29-1
cdr3_nt: TGCAGCGTTCAAACAGGACAGAAGGCCTACGAGCAGTACTTC
cdr3_aa: CSVQTGQKAYEQYF

d_call: TRBD2
clone_size: NA
j_call: TRBJ2-1
v_call: TRBV11-3
cdr3_nt: TGTGCCAGCAGCCCCGCCGGGACTAGCGGGAGGGCCGAGTATGAGCAGTTCTTC
cdr3_aa: CASSPAGTSGRAEYEQFF

d_call: TRBD2
clone_size: NA
j_call: TRBJ2-5
v_call: TRBV9
cdr3_nt: TGTGCCAGCAGCCCTTCGACTAGCGGGGGCCGGGGGTACCAAGAGACCCAGTACTTC
cdr3_aa: CASSPSTSGGRGYQETQYF

d_call: NA
clone_size: NA
j_call: TRBJ1-2
v_call: TRBV28
cdr3_nt: TGTGCCAGCATCTGGACGGGAGCTAACTATGGCTACACCTTC
cdr3_aa: CASIWTGANYGYTF

d_call: NA
clone_size: NA
j_call: TRBJ1-2
v_call: TRBV18
cdr3_nt: TGTGCCAGCTCCCCGGGCGGGTATGGCTACACCTTC
cdr3_aa: CASSPGGYGYTF

d_call: NA
clone_size: NA
j_call: TRBJ1-1
v_call: TRBV6-6
cdr3_nt: TGTGCCAGCAGTTACTCTATGGCGGGAGACACTGAAGCTTTCTTT
cdr3_aa: CASSYSMAGDTEAFF

d_call: NA
clone_size: once
j_call: TRBJ2-1
v_call: TRBV7-2
cdr3_nt: TGTGCCAGCAGCCTGACTAGACCCCTCCTCAATGAGCAGTTCTTC
cdr3_aa: CASSLTRPLLNEQFF

d_call: TRBD1
clone_size: NA
j_call: TRBJ2-5
v_call: TRBV27
cdr3_nt: TGTGCCAGCAGTCGACCGGGACAGGGTCAAGAGACCCAGTACTTC
cdr3_aa: CASSRPGQGQETQYF

d_call: NA
clone_size: few
j_call: TRBJ2-1
v_call: TRBV7-3
cdr3_nt: TGTGCCAGCAGCTGGACAGTGGGGCCCTACAATGAGCAGTTCTTC
cdr3_aa: CASSWTVGPYNEQFF

d_call: TRBD2
clone_size: once
j_call: TRBJ2-3
v_call: TRBV18
cdr3_nt: TGTGCCAGCTCACCACCGGGGGGGAGCACAGATACGCAGTATTTT
cdr3_aa: CASSPPGGSTDTQYF

d_call: NA
clone_size: few
j_call: TRBJ2-7
v_call: TRBV27
cdr3_nt: TGTGCCAGCAGTTTATCCGGCAGGACCTACGAGCAGTACTTC
cdr3_aa: CASSLSGRTYEQYF

d_call: NA
clone_size: NA
j_call: TRBJ2-2
v_call: TRBV7-2
cdr3_nt: TGTGCCAGCAGAAAAAATCGAGCCGGCGGGGAGCTGTTTTTT
cdr3_aa: CASRKNRAGGELFF

d_call: NA
clone_size: NA
j_call: TRBJ1-1
v_call: TRBV27
cdr3_nt: TGTGCCAGCAGTGTACAGGGAAACACTGAAGCTTTCTTT
cdr3_aa: CASSVQGNTEAFF

d_call: NA
clone_size: NA
j_call: TRBJ2-2
v_call: TRBV5-1
cdr3_nt: TGCGCCAGCACTTCTACGAACACCGGGGAGCTGTTTTTT
cdr3_aa: CASTSTNTGELFF

d_call: TRBD1
clone_size: NA
j_call: TRBJ2-3
v_call: TRBV9
cdr3_nt: TGTGCCAGCAGCCTCCGACGCAACATGGACCGGGACAGGGGAGGGTTGGATACGCAGTATTTT
cdr3_aa: CASSLRRNMDRDRGGLDTQYF

d_call: NA
clone_size: NA
j_call: TRBJ1-1
v_call: TRBV7-9
cdr3_nt: TGTGCCAGCAGCTTAGGGGGGGGGAACACTGAAGCTTTCTTT
cdr3_aa: CASSLGGGNTEAFF

d_call: NA
clone_size: few
j_call: TRBJ1-2
v_call: TRBV28
cdr3_nt: TGTGCCAGCAGCTGGGCAGGGGATGGGCATTCCCTCGATGGCTACACCTTC
cdr3_aa: CASSWAGDGHSLDGYTF

d_call: TRBD1
clone_size: NA
j_call: TRBJ1-2
v_call: TRBV6-5
cdr3_nt: TGTGCCAGCAGTTACTCAGGACAGGGCGGTGGCTACACCTTC
cdr3_aa: CASSYSGQGGGYTF

d_call: TRBD2
clone_size: NA
j_call: TRBJ2-1
v_call: TRBV5-1
cdr3_nt: TGCGCCAGCAGCTTGGAAGCGGGAGACTACAATGAGCAGTTCTTC
cdr3_aa: CASSLEAGDYNEQFF

d_call: NA
clone_size: NA
j_call: TRBJ2-7
v_call: TRBV5-6
cdr3_nt: TGTGCCAGCAGCTACAGACAGAGACCCTACGAGCAGTACTTC
cdr3_aa: CASSYRQRPYEQYF

d_call: NA
clone_size: NA
j_call: TRBJ1-2
v_call: TRBV12-5
cdr3_nt: TGTGCTAGTGCCTCCGGTGAGAATGGCTACACCTTC
cdr3_aa: CASASGENGYTF

d_call: NA
clone_size: NA
j_call: TRBJ1-3
v_call: TRBV6-5
cdr3_nt: TGTGCCAGCAATTCGGGAAACACCATATATTTT
cdr3_aa: CASNSGNTIYF

d_call: TRBD1
clone_size: once
j_call: TRBJ2-7
v_call: TRBV5-1
cdr3_nt: TGCGCCAGCAGCTTGCAGCCAGGGGGCGTCGAGCAGTACTTC
cdr3_aa: CASSLQPGGVEQYF

d_call: NA
clone_size: NA
j_call: TRBJ1-2
v_call: TRBV6-5
cdr3_nt: TGTGCCAGCAGCGCCAGGGAACTCTATGGCTACACCTTC
cdr3_aa: CASSARELYGYTF

d_call: NA
clone_size: NA
j_call: TRBJ2-2
v_call: TRBV9
cdr3_nt: TGTGCCAGCAGCGTATTATCCGGGGAGCTGTTTTTT
cdr3_aa: CASSVLSGELFF

d_call: NA
clone_size: NA
j_call: TRBJ1-3
v_call: TRBV9
cdr3_nt: TGTGCCAGCAGCGTAGGAGGGGGTATTGGAAACACCATATATTTT
cdr3_aa: CASSVGGGIGNTIYF

d_call: TRBD1
clone_size: NA
j_call: TRBJ2-7
v_call: TRBV7-9
cdr3_nt: TGTGCCAGTAGCAATGGACAGGGGCTCCCCTACGAGCAGTACTTC
cdr3_aa: CASSNGQGLPYEQYF